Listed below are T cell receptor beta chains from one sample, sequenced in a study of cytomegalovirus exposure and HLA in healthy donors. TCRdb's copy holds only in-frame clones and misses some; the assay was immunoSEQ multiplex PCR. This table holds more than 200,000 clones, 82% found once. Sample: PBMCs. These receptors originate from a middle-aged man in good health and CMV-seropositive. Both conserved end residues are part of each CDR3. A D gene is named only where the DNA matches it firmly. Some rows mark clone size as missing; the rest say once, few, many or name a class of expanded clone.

TGTGCCAGCACCGACAGGGGAACCAATCAGCCCCAGCATTTT CASTDRGTNQPQHF TRBV6-6 - TRBD1 TRBJ1-5
TGTGCCAGCAGTCCCCGGACTAGCGGGAGGATGTATACGCAGTATTTT CASSPRTSGRMYTQYF TRBV28 few TRBD2 TRBJ2-3
TGTGCCAGCAGCTCCTCCCTGGGACAGGGTAGCTCTGGGGCCAACGTCCTGACTTTC CASSSSLGQGSSGANVLTF TRBV13 - TRBD1 TRBJ2-6
TGTGCCACCCACGACAGGGGTCTGTATGGCTACACCTTC CATHDRGLYGYTF TRBV6-5 - TRBD1 TRBJ1-2
TGCGCCAGCAGCTTGGTTTCAGGGAGGACTAGCGGGAGGGCCGTCCCCTACAATGAGCAGTTCTTC CASSLVSGRTSGRAVPYNEQFF TRBV5-1 - TRBD2 TRBJ2-1
TGTGCCAGCAGTGAACGGGGGGTATACGAGCAGTACTTC CASSERGVYEQYF TRBV6-1 - TRBD2 TRBJ2-7
TGCGCCAGCAGCGGTGACAGGGGGCTCACCGGGGAGCTGTTTTTT CASSGDRGLTGELFF TRBV5-1 once TRBD1 TRBJ2-2
TGTGCCAGTAGTAGGGACAGAGGGGAGACCCAGTACTTC CASSRDRGETQYF TRBV19 once TRBD1 TRBJ2-5
TGTGCCAGCACCCCGGGACAGGGGTTGAACACTGAAGCTTTCTTT CASTPGQGLNTEAFF TRBV7-6 - TRBD1 TRBJ1-1
TGTGCCTGGAGCTTAGGACAGATGCTAAACTATGGCTACACCTTC CAWSLGQMLNYGYTF TRBV30 - - TRBJ1-2
TGTGCCAGCAGGAGGACAGGGGATAGCAATCAGCCCCAGCATTTT CASRRTGDSNQPQHF TRBV6-6 once TRBD1 TRBJ1-5
TGCGCCAGCAGCTTGAACAGGGGTAACAATGAGCAGTTCTTC CASSLNRGNNEQFF TRBV5-1 - TRBD1 TRBJ2-1
TGTGCCAGCAGTTCCGCGAGCCCATTTCTAGCGGGAGCCGGACAACGTTACAATGAGCAGTTCTTC CASSSASPFLAGAGQRYNEQFF TRBV27 - TRBD2 TRBJ2-1
TGTGCCAGCCGCTATTCCCAGCGGGAGAAGCGGTTCTTC CASRYSQREKRFF TRBV25-1 - TRBD2 TRBJ2-1
TGTGCCAGCAGGCTAGCGGGAGGCCCAGATACGCAGTATTTT CASRLAGGPDTQYF TRBV2 - TRBD2 TRBJ2-3
TGCAGCGTTGTGAGGGGACAGGGGACTGAAGCTTTCTTT CSVVRGQGTEAFF TRBV29-1 - TRBD1 TRBJ1-1
TGTGCCAGCAGTTTCCGCGGACAGCGCCTTCAGTACTTC CASSFRGQRLQYF TRBV28 - - TRBJ2-4
TGTGCCAGCAGCTTCTGGGCAGGGGGCAATGAGCAGTTCTTC CASSFWAGGNEQFF TRBV11-2 - TRBD1 TRBJ2-1
TGTGCCAGCAGCCTACCCAAATGGACTGGCTCGGGCACAGATACGCAGTATTTT CASSLPKWTGSGTDTQYF TRBV5-6 - - TRBJ2-3
TGTGCCAGCAGCCCCCGGACTAGCGGGAGCACAGATACGCAGTATTTT CASSPRTSGSTDTQYF TRBV9 once TRBD2 TRBJ2-3
TGTGCCAGCAGCCACCAAGGCGCAGGGGAGACCCAGTACTTC CASSHQGAGETQYF TRBV14 - - TRBJ2-5
TGCGCCAGCAGCCTTCGCGACTTCCGGGAGTTTGACACAGATACGCAGTATTTT CASSLRDFREFDTDTQYF TRBV4-1 - - TRBJ2-3
TGTGCCAGCAGCCAAGAATACGACGGGACTACAACAGATACGCAGTATTTT CASSQEYDGTTTDTQYF TRBV14 few TRBD2 TRBJ2-3
TGTGCCAGCAGCTTTAGGGGGTCGGATACGCAGTATTTT CASSFRGSDTQYF TRBV7-9 - - TRBJ2-3
TGTGCCAGCAGTTCCGCCGGGACAGGGGACAATGAGCAGTTCTTC CASSSAGTGDNEQFF TRBV27 - TRBD1 TRBJ2-1
TGTGCCAGCAACAAAGTGGGGGAGGGGACAGATACGCAGTATTTT CASNKVGEGTDTQYF TRBV6-1 - TRBD2 TRBJ2-3
TGTGCCAGCAGCCCCGACTCCGGGATCCCCCGAGATACGCAGTATTTT CASSPDSGIPRDTQYF TRBV14 - - TRBJ2-3
TGTGCCAGAACGAGCCGGGACAGGGATGGCGGGGAGCTGTTTTTT CARTSRDRDGGELFF TRBV11-3 - TRBD1 TRBJ2-2
TGTGCCAGCAGAGCGACAGGGGGGAACACCGGGGAGCTGTTTTTT CASRATGGNTGELFF TRBV27 - TRBD1 TRBJ2-2
TGCAGCGTTGACTCCTCCGGGACAGGGGACTATGGCTACACCTTC CSVDSSGTGDYGYTF TRBV29-1 - TRBD1 TRBJ1-2
TGTGCCAGCAGCGAAGCCCTCTTCACTCTGACAGTGAAACAAGAGACCCAGTACTTC CASSEALFTLTVKQETQYF TRBV27 - - TRBJ2-5
TGTGCCAGCCGACTAACTAGCGGGGGCACAGATACGCAGTATTTT CASRLTSGGTDTQYF TRBV6-5 - TRBD2 TRBJ2-3
TGTGCCAGCAGCATCCGGGACTCCCACAATGAGCAGTTCTTC CASSIRDSHNEQFF TRBV7-3 - - TRBJ2-1
TGTGCCAGCAGCTTAGGCCTAAGGGGACAGCGAGGCTACACCTTC CASSLGLRGQRGYTF TRBV13 - TRBD1 TRBJ1-2
TGTGCCAGCAGCCAAGTACAGGGGGTTACGGGTGAGCAGTTCTTC CASSQVQGVTGEQFF TRBV14 - TRBD1 TRBJ2-1
TGTGCCAGCGCATTGAGAGCGGGAGGAGAGAGGGCCCAGTACTTC CASALRAGGERAQYF TRBV5-4 - TRBD2 TRBJ2-5
TGTGCCAGCAGCTCACGGGGGGGCATCGACGAGCAGTACTTC CASSSRGGIDEQYF TRBV6-6 - TRBD2 TRBJ2-7
TGTGCCAGCAGGCCCCCAGAGCGGGAGGGCGCCTACGAGCAGTACTTC CASRPPEREGAYEQYF TRBV6-6 - TRBD2 TRBJ2-7